This T cell receptor (beta chain) was recorded in a study of long-term antiretroviral therapy in people with HIV. Study at large: It was about a decade before the 2015 immediate-ART recommendation that the earliest samples were taken.

With survey level as its setting, the immunoSEQ assay was v3.0. The table came from immunoSEQ multiplex PCR; TCRdb's copy has only in-frame clones and leaves some out. Of 30,000 to 40,000 clones listed, more than 60% are singletons. With 5 bases removed from V and 3 bases from J, the gap between germline ends came to 10 bases. CDR1 SNHLY and CDR2 FYNNEI come from the germline V gene. The CDR3 is 13 amino acids. The cryopreserved samples used held roughly 1-10 million PBMC prior to extraction of DNA. Sequenced material: unsorted PBMCs, taken 3.1 years after starting antiretroviral therapy. The sequence derives from a woman between 50 and 59 years old with HIV. This chain uses TRBV2 with TRBJ1-1, with D perhaps matching TRBD1 (5 bases). The CDR3: CASSWDRDTEAFF. CDR3 nucleotides: TGTGCCAGCAGTTGGGACCGGGACACTGAAGCTTTCTTT.